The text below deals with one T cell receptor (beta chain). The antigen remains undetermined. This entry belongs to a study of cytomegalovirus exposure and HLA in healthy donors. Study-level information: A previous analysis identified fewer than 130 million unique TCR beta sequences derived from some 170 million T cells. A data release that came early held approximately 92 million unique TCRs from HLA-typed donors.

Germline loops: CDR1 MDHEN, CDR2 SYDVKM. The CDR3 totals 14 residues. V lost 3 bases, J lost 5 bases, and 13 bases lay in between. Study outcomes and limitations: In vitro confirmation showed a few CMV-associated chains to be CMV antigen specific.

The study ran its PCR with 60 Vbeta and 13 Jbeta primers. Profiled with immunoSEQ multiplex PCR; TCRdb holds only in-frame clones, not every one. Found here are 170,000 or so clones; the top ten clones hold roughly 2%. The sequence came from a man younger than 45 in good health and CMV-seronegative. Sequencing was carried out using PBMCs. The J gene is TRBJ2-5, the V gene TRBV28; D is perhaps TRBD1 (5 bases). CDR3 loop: CASSFTRVVETQYF. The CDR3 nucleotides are TGTGCCAGCAGTTTTACCAGGGTCGTTGAGACCCAGTACTTC.